Below, 23 T cell receptor beta chains from the same sample are listed, as sequenced in a study of blood T cell repertoires in COVID-19. Data came from immunoSEQ multiplex PCR; TCRdb stores just in-frame clones and leaves some out. Here the sample spans about 200,000 clones, around 84% being singletons. The sample taken for sequencing was peripheral blood. The receptors here all came from a human donor in a cohort sampled during active COVID-19.

The chain recombines TRBV15 with TRBJ2-7; D is perhaps TRBD2 (8 bases). CDR3 length equals 19 residues. Trimming cost V 0 bases and J 1 base, with 22 bases left between them. The germline V gene encodes CDR1 LNHNV and CDR2 YYDKDF (reference sequence). CDR3 nucleotide sequence: TGTGCCACCAGCAGAGATGACGGCGGGAGGTCAGGGGGATCCTACGAGCAGTACTTC. Protein product: CATSRDDGGRSGGSYEQYF.

V gene TRBV6-2 or TRBV6-3 combines with J gene TRBJ2-7; D gene uncertain. The germline gives CDR1 MNHEY, CDR2 SVGEGT. CDR3 length: 15 residues. The V gene lost 1 base and the J gene lost 0 bases, with 10 bases spanning the gap. This chain's CDR3 is CASSYFWQNSYEQYF. The CDR3 DNA reads TGTGCCAGCAGTTACTTTTGGCAAAACTCCTACGAGCAGTACTTC.

The rearrangement uses TRBV6-5 and TRBJ1-4; D ambiguous. The germline CDR1 and CDR2 sequences are MNHEY and SVGAGI. The CDR3 covers 12 residues. V was trimmed by 7 bases and J by 8 bases, leaving 11 bases between them. CDR3 residues: CASKPGGEKLFF. Written as DNA, the CDR3 is TGTGCCAGCAAACCGGGTGGGGAAAAACTGTTTTTT.

This clone was recorded once. In DNA, the CDR3 is TGTGCCAGCAGTTCTCAGGGAAATGGCTACACCTTC. Encoded protein: CASSSQGNGYTF. This rearrangement joins TRBV28 to TRBJ1-2, with a weak D call TRBD1 (5 bases). The CDR3 is 12 amino acids. Germline CDR1 and CDR2: MDHEN and SYDVKM. V dropped 4 bases and J dropped 6 bases, with 9 bases sitting between them.

This chain uses TRBV28 with TRBJ2-7; possible D gene TRBD1, 5 bases. The CDR3 totals 13 residues. V shed 6 bases and J shed 6 bases, with 15 bases lying between them. The germline CDR1 and CDR2 sequences are MDHEN and SYDVKM. As DNA, the CDR3 is TGTGCCAGCAGACCCTTTTCTCAGGGCGAGCAGTACTTC. It translates to CASRPFSQGEQYF.

The rearrangement uses TRBV5-1 and TRBJ1-2, with TRBD1 matching 7 bases. V was clipped by 4 bases and J by 2 bases; unmatched bases: 8. The CDR3 is 15 amino acids. Germline assignment: CDR1 SGHRS and CDR2 YFSETQ. CDR3 nucleotides: TGCGCCAGCAGCAGGGACAGCGGAGCGAACTATGGCTACACCTTC. Amino acids: CASSRDSGANYGYTF.

This clone was detected only a few times. V gene TRBV28 combines with J gene TRBJ1-2, with 8 bases identical to TRBD1. V trimming: 5 bases; J trimming: 8 bases; junction bases outside the gene matches: 16. The germline V gene has CDR1 MDHEN and CDR2 SYDVKM. This CDR3 has 16 amino acids. The CDR3 protein is CASSPGGAVRKGGYTF. The CDR3 nucleotides are TGTGCCAGCAGTCCAGGGGGCGCGGTCCGCAAGGGGGGCTACACCTTC.

This chain joins TRBV5-1 and TRBJ2-2; D gene ambiguous. Germline CDR1 and CDR2: SGHRS and YFSETQ. V gave up 0 bases and J gave up 5 bases, with 11 bases separating them. The CDR3 extends over 15 amino acids. This chain's CDR3 is CASSLVAGSTGELFF. The DNA for the CDR3 is TGCGCCAGCAGCTTGGTTGCAGGTTCTACCGGGGAGCTGTTTTTT.

This sequence joins TRBV11-2 and TRBJ1-5, with 8 bases identical to TRBD1. The length of the CDR3 is 15 residues. Germline V lookup: CDR1 SGHAT, CDR2 FQNNGV. V lost 5 bases to trimming and J lost 6 bases; unmatched junction nucleotides: 9. The CDR3 reads CASSPRTGYGQPQHF. CDR3 nucleotides: TGTGCCAGCAGCCCCAGGACAGGGTACGGTCAGCCCCAGCATTTT.

The chain has TRBV18 and TRBJ2-1; D ambiguous. This CDR3 contains 14 residues. Per germline, CDR1 KGHSH and CDR2 LQKENI. V was pared by 6 bases and J by 4 bases, with 13 bases between. This CDR3 is CASSPIDSYNEQFF. The DNA for the CDR3 is TGTGCCAGCTCTCCTATCGACTCATACAATGAGCAGTTCTTC.

The chain couples TRBV28 to TRBJ1-1, with TRBD1 identical over 7 bases. From germline, CDR1 is MDHEN and CDR2 SYDVKM. The CDR3 is 14 amino acids. With 4 bases clipped from V and 3 bases from J, the junction kept 5 bases outside the gene matches. Written as DNA, the CDR3 is TGTGCCAGCAGTTCGACAGGGAGGTACACTGAAGCTTTCTTT. This translates into CASSSTGRYTEAFF. Filled out from reference TRBV28 and TRBJ1-1, the complete variable domain reads DVKVTQSSRYLVKRTGEKVFLECVQDMDHENMFWYRQDPGLGLRLIYFSYDVKMKEKGDIPEGYSVSREKKERFSLILESASTNQTSMYLCASSSTGRYTEAFFGQGTRLTVV.

The chain is built from TRBV7-2 and TRBJ2-1; D might be TRBD2 (5 bases). V lost 5 bases and J 6 bases, leaving 17 bases between the germline ends. The CDR3 totals 15 residues. In germline, CDR1 is SGHTA, CDR2 FQGNSA. As DNA, the CDR3 is TGTGCCAGCAGCATTAGTGTTCGGGGATCCAATGAGCAGTTCTTC. Translation: CASSISVRGSNEQFF.

This clone has just one count. The V and J genes are TRBV12-5 and TRBJ1-1, with TRBD1 matching 8 bases. Trimming took 1 base from V and 1 from J; bases not matched to a gene: 2. Germline V gene data show CDR1 as LGHNT and CDR2 as FRNRAP. There are 15 residues in the CDR3. CDR3 sequence (DNA): TGTGCTAGTGGTTTGGCAGGGACAGGGAACACTGAAGCTTTCTTT. This codes for CASGLAGTGNTEAFF.

The chain is built from TRBV28 and TRBJ2-5; the D gene is possibly TRBD1 (5 bases). Germline V CDR1 and CDR2: MDHEN, SYDVKM. Between the trimmed V and J ends, which lost 6 bases and 5 bases, there was a span of 10 bases. This CDR3 is 12 amino acids long. The CDR3 DNA reads TGTGCCAGCAGCCAAAGGGGTGAGACCCAGTACTTC. Translated, it gives CASSQRGETQYF.

The V call is TRBV5-1, the J call TRBJ2-1; perhaps TRBD1 as D (6 bases). In germline, CDR1 is SGHRS, CDR2 YFSETQ. Trimming stripped 3 bases from V and 6 bases from J, with 22 bases between. This CDR3 has 17 amino acids. The CDR3, as DNA: TGCGCCAGCAGCTCCAACGCTGGGACAACGCTAGCCAATGAGCAGTTCTTC. Protein sequence: CASSSNAGTTLANEQFF.

The V and J genes are TRBV2 and TRBJ2-7; TRBD2 matches 10 bases. Germline loops: CDR1 SNHLY, CDR2 FYNNEI. The J segment lost 6 bases and the V segment lost 9 bases, leaving 8 bases of the junction unmatched. This CDR3 spans 13 amino acids. Written as DNA, the CDR3 is TGTGCCAGTTCACCGGGGACTAGCGTCGAGCAGTACTTC. It yields the protein CASSPGTSVEQYF.

The CDR3 spells CASSQDPGSYNEQFF. For the CDR3, the DNA is TGTGCCAGCAGCCAAGATCCAGGCTCCTACAATGAGCAGTTCTTC. The gene calls are TRBV14 and TRBJ2-1; D is unresolved. Looked up from germline, CDR1 is SGHDN and CDR2 is FVKESK. The CDR3 contains 15 residues. Trimming removed 0 bases at V and 0 bases at J, with 6 bases between.

The chain links TRBV19 to TRBJ2-2; D may be TRBD1 (6 bases). V lost 9 bases, J lost 4 bases, and 12 bases lay in between. CDR1 and CDR2 from the germline V gene are LNHDA and SQIVND (reference sequence). CDR3 length equals 13 residues. DNA for the CDR3: TGTGCCAGCATCGACAGGCCCACCGGGGAGCTGTTTTTT. Amino acid sequence: CASIDRPTGELFF.

This chain connects TRBV27 to TRBJ2-7; 12 positions match TRBD1. CDR3 length: 15 residues. The germline V gene encodes CDR1 MNHEY and CDR2 SMNVEV (reference sequence). V dropped 8 bases and J dropped 3; count of bases not matched to a gene: 8. CDR3 coding DNA: TGTGCCAGCGGGCCCGGGACAGGGGGCCTCTACGAGCAGTACTTC. This translates into CASGPGTGGLYEQYF.

This clone appeared once. The chain employs TRBV5-1 and TRBJ1-1; D might be TRBD1 (5 bases). The CDR3 is 14 amino acids. The V and J ends lost 4 bases and 1 base respectively, with 11 bases between them. CDR1 and CDR2 (germline): SGHRS, YFSETQ. The CDR3 is CASSVTTANTEAFF. The CDR3, as DNA: TGCGCCAGCAGCGTAACGACAGCGAACACTGAAGCTTTCTTT.

The rearrangement uses TRBV19 and TRBJ2-1; no definite D call. The CDR3 length is 14 residues. The V gene's germline CDR1 is LNHDA and CDR2 SQIVND (reference sequence). V was cut by 7 bases and J by 0 bases, with 10 bases left in between. CDR3 in amino acids: CASKDFSSYNEQFF. In DNA, the CDR3 is TGTGCCAGTAAAGACTTTAGCTCCTACAATGAGCAGTTCTTC.

The chain combines TRBV12-3 or TRBV12-4 with TRBJ2-3; maybe TRBD1 (5 bases). The CDR3 covers 13 residues. Trimming left V 8 bases short and J 1 base short, with 10 bases between. The CDR3 sequence: CASYIQGTDTQYF. CDR3 sequence (DNA): TGTGCCAGCTATATACAGGGCACAGATACGCAGTATTTT.

J is TRBJ2-2 and V is TRBV6-6; D uncertain. The V and J ends lost 2 bases and 4 bases respectively, with 11 bases between them. The length of the CDR3 is 15 residues. CDR1 is MNHNY, CDR2 SVGAGI, per germline (reference sequence). The CDR3 reads CASSYTTSGTGELFF. The CDR3 nucleotides read TGTGCCAGCAGTTACACTACCTCTGGCACCGGGGAGCTGTTTTTT.